This T cell receptor beta chain was profiled in a study of cytomegalovirus exposure and HLA in healthy donors. Use of 60 Vbeta and 13 Jbeta primers characterized the PCR. Libraries were prepared by immunoSEQ multiplex PCR; TCRdb keeps only in-frame clonotypes and omits some of them. The table shows 200,000 or so clones, with roughly 73% occurring only once. The sequencing input was PBMCs. The receptor was derived from a woman in her twenties or thirties in good health and CMV-seropositive.

The CDR3 loop reads CASSQGDEQFF. The CDR3 nucleotides are TGCGCCAGCAGCCAAGGCGATGAGCAGTTCTTC. J is TRBJ2-1 and V is TRBV4-1; D uncertain. The V and J ends lost 1 base and 8 bases respectively, with 3 bases between them. The CDR3 loop spans 11 amino acids. Per the germline V gene, CDR1 is MGHRA and CDR2 is YSYEKL.